Below, 3 T cell receptor beta chains from the same sample are listed, as sequenced in a study of Graves' ophthalmopathy and Graves' hyperthyroidism. Transcripts of RNA were the source for amplifying TCR beta CDR3 regions. Second-round multiplex PCR followed a first-round RT-PCR using HTBI primers. Via MiXCR, TCRdb re-called the multiplex PCR reads, giving one row per CDR3 protein. The sample has over a million distinct CDR3 sequences, less than 45% seen once; the top ten hold around 10%. Sample: peripheral blood or thyroid tissue (not recorded which). The receptor source for this set is an adult man with Graves' hyperthyroidism.

The chain combines TRBV10-3 with TRBJ1-2, with D unclear. Trimming shortened V by 4 bases and J by 6 bases, and 12 bases separated the two germline ends. There are 13 residues in the CDR3. CDR1 and CDR2 from the germline V gene are ENHRY and SYGVKD. The CDR3: CAISAPGSHGYTF. The CDR3 region has the DNA TGTGCCATCAGTGCCCCGGGGTCCCATGGCTACACCTTC.

As concerns this clonotype: One end of the junction varies from germline; a read error may be responsible. The V gene is TRBV10-3, the J gene TRBJ2-5; either TRBD1 or TRBD2 may fit D (6 bases each). This CDR3 has 17 amino acids. Germline loops: CDR1 ENHRY, CDR2 SYGVKD. The CDR3 is CASSERGPSRGPETQYF. CDR3 DNA sequence: TGTGCCAGCAGTGAACGGGGGCCTTCCCGGGGACCGGAGACCCAGTACTTC.

The J gene is TRBJ2-7, the V gene TRBV7-9; a weak D match, TRBD2 (7 bases). The CDR3 contains 15 residues. The germline V and J ends were trimmed by 3 bases and 1 base, with 13 bases remaining between them. Germline CDR1 reads SEHNR; CDR2 reads FQNEAQ (reference sequence). This CDR3 is CASSFLGGGSYEQYF. The CDR3 DNA reads as TGTGCCAGCAGCTTCTTAGGGGGAGGGTCCTACGAGCAGTACTTC.